This TCR beta chain was captured in a study of blood T cell repertoires in COVID-19. This clone is a singleton in its sample. Clones were read by immunoSEQ multiplex PCR, and TCRdb kept only the in-frame ones, dropping some. The sample includes over 200,000 clones, about 90% of them seen just once. Germline V gene lookup returns CDR1 KGHDR and CDR2 SFDVKD. The CDR3 extends over 17 amino acids. The V segment lost 0 bases and the J segment 3 bases; nucleotides outside the gene matches: 2. V and J are TRBV24-1 and TRBJ2-5; 14 positions match TRBD2. The sequence was collected from a woman aged 30 to 39 who had been exposed to COVID-19. The sample consisted of PBMCs or T cells enriched from blood (not recorded which). The CDR3 region is CATSDLAGLAGEETQYF. CDR3 in DNA: TGTGCCACCAGTGATTTGGCGGGACTAGCGGGAGAAGAGACCCAGTACTTC.